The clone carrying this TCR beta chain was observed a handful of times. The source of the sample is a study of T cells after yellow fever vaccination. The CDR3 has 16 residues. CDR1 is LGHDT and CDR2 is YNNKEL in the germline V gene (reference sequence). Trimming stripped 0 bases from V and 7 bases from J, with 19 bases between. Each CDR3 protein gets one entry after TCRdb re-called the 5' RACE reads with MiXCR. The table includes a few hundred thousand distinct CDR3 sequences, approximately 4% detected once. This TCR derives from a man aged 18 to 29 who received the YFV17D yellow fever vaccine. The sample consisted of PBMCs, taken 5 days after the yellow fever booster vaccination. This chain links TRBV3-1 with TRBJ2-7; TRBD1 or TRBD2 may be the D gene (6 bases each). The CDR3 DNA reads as TGTGCCAGCAGCCAAGATTCAGGACCTAGGAGGGGGGAGCAGTACTTC. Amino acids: CASSQDSGPRRGEQYF.